These T cell receptor beta chains were read from a single sample in a study of T cell repertoires in cytomegalovirus infection. Their antigens are not known. TCRdb reprocessed the reads with MiXCR, giving one entry per CDR3 protein. Seen here are 900,000 to 950,000 distinct CDR3 sequences, more than 25% observed once, and the top ten hold roughly an eighth. The sequences come from cultured CD8+ T cells from PBMCs, collected from culture after CMV antigen stimulation. These receptor sequences come from a human donor in good health (CMV status not recorded). Some clones in this sample may be carry-over from other donors' samples. Each CDR3 is given with its conserved first and last residue. The D gene is left open where the match is weak. Rows give clone size only sometimes, using once, few, many, or a class for an expanded clone.

D	J	V	size	DNA	CDR3
.	TRBJ2-2	TRBV20-1	.	TGCAGTGCTAGAGAAAGCCGGGGCACCGGGGAGCTGTTTTTT	CSARESRGTGELFF
TRBD1	TRBJ1-2	TRBV19	.	TGTGCCAGCCTGGACAGGAGTCTGGGGGGCTACACCTTC	CASLDRSLGGYTF
.	TRBJ1-6	TRBV10-3	few	TGTGCCATCAGTGATTCCGGAGCTTCACCCCTCCACTTT	CAISDSGASPLHF
.	TRBJ2-3	TRBV27	many	TGTGCCAGCAGTTCTCGGGGATGGTCAGATACGCAGTATTTT	CASSSRGWSDTQYF
.	TRBJ2-3	TRBV27	once	TGTGCCAGCAGTCCAGGGATAGGAGGAGATACGCAGTATTTT	CASSPGIGGDTQYF
.	TRBJ2-2	TRBV19	few	TGTGCCAGTAGTATACTGAACGGGGAGCTGTTTTTT	CASSILNGELFF
TRBD1	TRBJ1-1	TRBV7-6	many	TGTGCCAGCAGCTTGGGGGGTCAGGGGGCTTTGAACACTGAAGCTTTCTTT	CASSLGGQGALNTEAFF
TRBD1	TRBJ1-1	TRBV29-1	.	TGCAGCGGGGACAGACCCACTGAAGCTTTCTTT	CSGDRPTEAFF
.	TRBJ2-1	TRBV7-9	.	TGTGCCAGCAGCTTACTGACACCTTCCTACAATGAGCAGTTCTTC	CASSLLTPSYNEQFF
.	TRBJ2-3	TRBV12-5	.	TGTGCTAGTAGACAGCCTGGACGAGTAATCACAGATACGCAGTATTTT	CASRQPGRVITDTQYF
.	TRBJ2-3	TRBV4-2	few	TGTGCCAGCAGCCAAGATCGGGGAGCGGTCACAGATACGCAGTATTTT	CASSQDRGAVTDTQYF
TRBD2	TRBJ2-5	TRBV10-2	few	TGCGCCAGCAGTGAGTCTAGCGGGGGGGCGAAGACCCAGTACTTC	CASSESSGGAKTQYF
.	TRBJ1-6	TRBV6-2/TRBV6-3	.	TGTGCCAGCAGTTACTCGATTCGGAGGGATTCACCCCTCCACTTT	CASSYSIRRDSPLHF
.	TRBJ1-1	TRBV4-3	.	TGCGCCAGCAGCCAAAATCGAGGGCTCACTGAAGCTTTCTTT	CASSQNRGLTEAFF
.	TRBJ1-1	TRBV19	.	TGTGCCAGTAGTCCCGGTACAGGGCGAATGAACACTGAAGCTTTCTTT	CASSPGTGRMNTEAFF
.	TRBJ1-6	TRBV6-5	few	TGTGCCAGCAGTCAGGGGATCTATAATTCACCCCTCCACTTT	CASSQGIYNSPLHF
.	TRBJ2-5	TRBV7-2	many	TGTGCCAGCAGCCCACAATTCCGGGCGGAGACCCAGTACTTC	CASSPQFRAETQYF
.	TRBJ2-1	TRBV5-6	few	TGTGCCAGCAGCTTGGCTGGGGTTATGAATGAGCAGTTCTTC	CASSLAGVMNEQFF
.	TRBJ1-1	TRBV10-3	.	TGTGCCATCAGCGATACAAGTGCGGCTGAAGCTTTCTTT	CAISDTSAAEAFF
.	TRBJ1-2	TRBV28	.	TGTGCCAGCAGTTCTCCGGGACGGGAAGTCTATGGCTACACCTTC	CASSSPGREVYGYTF
.	TRBJ2-2	TRBV20-1	.	TGCAGTGCGCTCCTGACAGGCACCGGGGAGCTGTTTTTT	CSALLTGTGELFF
TRBD2	TRBJ2-5	TRBV7-9	many	TGTGCCAGCAGCCCCCCCCCTAGCGGGGGGTTCGAGACCCAGTACTTC	CASSPPPSGGFETQYF
.	TRBJ1-1	TRBV7-9	many	TGTGCCAGCAGCCGGCCTCGGCAATCGAACACTGAAGCTTTCTTT	CASSRPRQSNTEAFF
TRBD1	TRBJ1-1	TRBV6-5	few	TGTGCCAGCAGTGACGGGACAGTGAACTCTGAAGCTTTCTTT	CASSDGTVNSEAFF
.	TRBJ2-6	TRBV2	.	TGTGCCAGCGGGGGGGGCACCAACGTCCTGACTTTC	CASGGGTNVLTF
.	TRBJ2-7	TRBV7-8	.	TGTGCCAGCAGCCAAGGAGGGATTTTCCACGAGCAGTACTTC	CASSQGGIFHEQYF
.	TRBJ1-2	TRBV6-1	.	TGTGCCAGCAGTGAAAGTGTCAGGAGGATTACTAACTATGGCTACACCTTC	CASSESVRRITNYGYTF
.	TRBJ2-7	TRBV6-5	few	TGTGCCAGCAGTTACCGCAGGGACTCCTACGAGCAGTACTTC	CASSYRRDSYEQYF
.	TRBJ2-5	TRBV27	many	TGTGCCAGCAGTTTTGACGGGCGGGAGACCCAGTACTTC	CASSFDGRETQYF
.	TRBJ1-1	TRBV7-6	few	TGTGCCAGCAGCTTAGCGGAGAGATCCGGGACTCCGAACACTGAAGCTTTCTTT	CASSLAERSGTPNTEAFF
TRBD2	TRBJ2-5	TRBV3-1	few	TGTGCCAGCAGCCAACCCGGGACTAGAGAAAAGACCCAGTACTTC	CASSQPGTREKTQYF
.	TRBJ1-1	TRBV5-6	.	TGTGCCAGCAGCTTGGACTGGACAGTGAACACTGAAGCTTTCTTT	CASSLDWTVNTEAFF
TRBD2	TRBJ2-3	TRBV6-1	few	TGTGCCAGCAGTGCTCTAGCGGGGGGAGCAGATACGCAGTATTTT	CASSALAGGADTQYF
TRBD2	TRBJ2-1	TRBV7-3	.	TGTGCCAGCAGCTTACCATCTAGCGGGGGGTCCAGCCCCTACAATGAGCAGTTCTTC	CASSLPSSGGSSPYNEQFF
.	TRBJ1-4	TRBV6-1	.	TGTGCCAGCAGTTACACAGGCTATGCAGCTAATGAAAAACTGTTTTTT	CASSYTGYAANEKLFF
.	TRBJ1-3	TRBV7-9	many	TGTGCCAGTAGTGGACAGAATGGAAACACCATATATTTT	CASSGQNGNTIYF
.	TRBJ1-5	TRBV6-1	.	TGTGCCAGCAGTGAAGTCTGGCTTCAGCCCCAGCATTTT	CASSEVWLQPQHF
.	TRBJ2-1	TRBV6-2/TRBV6-3	.	TGTGCCAGCAGCCAGACGATTCCTAGCTCCTACAATGAGCAGTTCTTC	CASSQTIPSSYNEQFF
.	TRBJ2-3	TRBV12-3/TRBV12-4	.	TGTGCCAGCAGCCTACTAGCAGAGACGCAGTATTTT	CASSLLAETQYF
.	TRBJ2-7	TRBV25-1	.	TGTGCCAGCAGCCGGGCAGGGAGTCCCTACGAGCAGTACTTC	CASSRAGSPYEQYF
.	TRBJ2-5	TRBV6-5	.	TGTGCCAGCAGTCCGTTTGGGGGAGAGACCCAGTACTTC	CASSPFGGETQYF
.	TRBJ2-3	TRBV6-1	.	TGTGCCAGCAGTTGGTACAGGGACACAGATACGCAGTATTTT	CASSWYRDTDTQYF
TRBD1	TRBJ1-2	TRBV7-2	.	TGTGCCAGCAGCCCGGGACAGGGGATATACTATGGCTACACCTTC	CASSPGQGIYYGYTF
TRBD1	TRBJ1-2	TRBV7-6	.	TGTGCCAGCAGCAGCACCAGGGGGGATTTCTATGGCTACACCTTC	CASSSTRGDFYGYTF
.	TRBJ2-7	TRBV6-2/TRBV6-3	.	TGTGCCAGCAGTTTGACTCAGACAGGAAGCTCCTACAAGCAGTACTTC	CASSLTQTGSSYKQYF
.	TRBJ2-1	TRBV6-1	.	TGTGCCAGCAGTGGGGAGTGGGGGAGCTCCTACAATGAGCAGTTCTTC	CASSGEWGSSYNEQFF
.	TRBJ1-2	TRBV20-1	few	TGCAGTGCTAGAGATCGGGGAGATGGCTACACCTTC	CSARDRGDGYTF
TRBD1	TRBJ1-2	TRBV7-2	many	TGTGCCAGCAGCGCTGACAGGGGACTTGGCTGGGACTATGGCTACACCTTC	CASSADRGLGWDYGYTF
TRBD2	TRBJ2-7	TRBV12-3/TRBV12-4	few	TGTGCCAGCAGTTTAGCGGGACTAGCGGGGGGGCCTGTCGAGCAGTACTTC	CASSLAGLAGGPVEQYF
.	TRBJ1-2	TRBV4-1	.	TGTGCCAGCAGCCAAGTGACGGCCCCTAACTATGGCTACACCTTC	CASSQVTAPNYGYTF
TRBD1	TRBJ1-5	TRBV20-1	.	TGCAGTGCTAGACCACTGTACCGGGACAGTCAGCATTTT	CSARPLYRDSQHF
.	TRBJ2-3	TRBV7-9	few	TGTGCCAGCAGCTCCCGGGTCAACACAGATACGCAGTATTTT	CASSSRVNTDTQYF
.	TRBJ1-6	TRBV12-3/TRBV12-4	.	TGTGCCAGCAGTTTAGGTGGGCCAACGGGCGGTTCACCCCTCCACTTT	CASSLGGPTGGSPLHF